Listed below are T cell receptor beta chains from one sample, sequenced in a study of cytomegalovirus exposure and HLA in healthy donors. Measured with immunoSEQ multiplex PCR; TCRdb has only the in-frame clones, and not every one. The table lists roughly 130,000 clones, about four fifths of them singletons. Specimen: PBMCs. These receptors all come from a woman aged 30 to 39 in good health and CMV-seronegative. Both conserved end residues are part of each CDR3. D genes are given only for firm matches. Expanded clones are given a class, and other clones once, few, many or no size at all.

clone_size j_call d_call v_call cdr3_nt cdr3_aa
. TRBJ1-2 TRBD1 TRBV5-1 TGCGCCAGCAGGGATGGGACAGGGGGCTATGGCTACACCTTC CASRDGTGGYGYTF
. TRBJ1-1 . TRBV5-1 TGCGCCAGCAGCCCAATAGGGGATATGAACACTGAAGCTTTCTTT CASSPIGDMNTEAFF
. TRBJ1-2 TRBD1 TRBV4-3 TGCGCCAGCAGCCAAGGACAGGGGCCGGCGGGCTATGGCTACACCTTC CASSQGQGPAGYGYTF
. TRBJ2-7 TRBD1 TRBV6-1 TGTGCCAGCAGCTATGCGACAGGGAACGAGCAGTACTTC CASSYATGNEQYF
few TRBJ1-2 TRBD1 TRBV2 TGTGCCAGCAGGGGGACAGGGGGCTCTGGCTACACCTTC CASRGTGGSGYTF
. TRBJ1-2 . TRBV9 TGTGCCAGCAGCTCCCTCGGGACAAGTGGCTACACCTTC CASSSLGTSGYTF
. TRBJ2-7 . TRBV28 TGTGCCAGCGGTTCTGGGGGGACCTACGAGCAGTACTTC CASGSGGTYEQYF
. TRBJ1-1 TRBD1 TRBV5-1 TGCGCCAGCAGCTTCGGGACAGGGCGGAGTATGAACACTGAAGCTTTCTTT CASSFGTGRSMNTEAFF
. TRBJ1-3 . TRBV20-1 TGCAGTGCAGCCTCTGGAAACACCATATATTTT CSAASGNTIYF
. TRBJ2-7 TRBD2 TRBV9 TGTGCCAGCAGCGCCTATAGCGGGGGGGCCTTGGACGAGCAGTACTTC CASSAYSGGALDEQYF
. TRBJ1-1 . TRBV5-4 TGTGCCAGCAGCTTGGCCAGTGCCAGGGAATCTGAAGCTTTCTTT CASSLASARESEAFF
. TRBJ2-4 . TRBV5-6 TGTGCCAGCAGCAAGGACAGATCTGCTCTAGCCAAAAACATTCAGTACTTC CASSKDRSALAKNIQYF
. TRBJ1-2 . TRBV18 TGTGCCAGCTCACACACTTCAGCGGCATCTTCTCGAAATGGCTACACCTTC CASSHTSAASSRNGYTF
. TRBJ2-1 . TRBV18 TGTGCCAGCTCACTGCCGTTACCGGGCAATGAGCAGTTCTTC CASSLPLPGNEQFF
. TRBJ2-7 TRBD1 TRBV14 TGTGCCAGCAGCCAAGGGACAGGGCCCTACGAGCAGTACTTC CASSQGTGPYEQYF
. TRBJ1-2 . TRBV7-2 TGTGCCAGCAGCCCCACATATCTCTATGGCTACACCTTC CASSPTYLYGYTF
once TRBJ2-2 . TRBV25-1 TGTGCCAGCAGTGAATATAGGGAGGACACCGGGGAGCTGTTTTTT CASSEYREDTGELFF
. TRBJ1-2 . TRBV6-1 TGTGCCAGCAGTGAAGCTGGGGGGGGGAGCTACACCTTC CASSEAGGGSYTF
. TRBJ1-2 TRBD1 TRBV19 TGTGCCAGTATGGACAGGGGGCGCGGAGGCTACACCTTC CASMDRGRGGYTF
. TRBJ2-1 . TRBV9 TGTGCCAGCACCCCCTTGGACTATTACAATGAGCAGTTCTTC CASTPLDYYNEQFF
. TRBJ2-3 . TRBV5-4 TGTGCCAGCAGCTTGGACAGATTCACAGATACGCAGTATTTT CASSLDRFTDTQYF
once TRBJ2-2 TRBD2 TRBV15 TGTGCCACCAGCACCGGACTAGGCTCCACCGGGGAGCTGTTTTTT CATSTGLGSTGELFF
once TRBJ1-2 . TRBV12-5 TGTGCTAGTGGTTTGCTGGCAGGGGCCTTTGGCTACACCTTC CASGLLAGAFGYTF
. TRBJ2-3 TRBD1 TRBV10-3 TGTGCCATCAGTATGACAGGGAACACAGATACGCAGTATTTT CAISMTGNTDTQYF
. TRBJ1-1 . TRBV6-5 TGTGCCAGCAGTTACTCTGAGGGGAACACTGAAGCTTTCTTT CASSYSEGNTEAFF
. TRBJ2-2 TRBD2 TRBV7-2 TGTGCCAGCAGTCTTCAAGCCCGGGGGGGGGTGAACACCGGGGAGCTGTTTTTT CASSLQARGGVNTGELFF
. TRBJ1-1 . TRBV5-1 TGCGCCAGCAGCTTGGTGTCAGAGAACACTGAAGCTTTCTTT CASSLVSENTEAFF
. TRBJ2-7 . TRBV7-9 TGTGCCAGCAGCCCGTCGATGCCCCCATCGGGCGAGCAGTACTTC CASSPSMPPSGEQYF
many TRBJ1-4 TRBD1 TRBV19 TGTGCCAGTAGTAAACGGGACAGGGATAATGAAAAACTGTTTTTT CASSKRDRDNEKLFF
. TRBJ2-7 . TRBV7-8 TGTGCCAGCAGCTTAGGCTTAGACAGCTCCTACGAGCAGTACTTC CASSLGLDSSYEQYF
. TRBJ1-3 TRBD1 TRBV10-3 TGTGCCATCAGGGGACAGGGGGACTCTGGAAACACCATATATTTT CAIRGQGDSGNTIYF